These 25 T cell receptor beta chains originate from one sample sequenced in a study of blood T cell repertoires in COVID-19. Some clones are missing from TCRdb's copy, which holds only in-frame ones; the method was immunoSEQ multiplex PCR. The table has about 190,000 clones, approximately 84% seen once; the top ten hold 3.2%. Sequences were obtained from PBMCs or T cells enriched from blood (not recorded which). These receptors came from a woman in her 30s who had recovered from COVID-19.

This chain connects TRBV28 to TRBJ2-2, with D tentatively TRBD1 (6 bases). The CDR3 is 17 amino acids. V was pared by 0 bases and J by 0 bases, with 11 bases between. Germline CDR1 reads MDHEN; CDR2 reads SYDVKM. CDR3: CASSLWIRGSNTGELFF. The CDR3 nucleotides read TGTGCCAGCAGTTTATGGATCAGGGGATCGAACACCGGGGAGCTGTTTTTT.

V gene TRBV7-2 combines with J gene TRBJ2-1; 7 nucleotides align to TRBD1. The length of the CDR3 is 15 residues. Germline V gene sequence: CDR1 SGHTA, CDR2 FQGNSA. Unmatched junction bases numbered 10, after V lost 1 base and J lost 10 bases. Here the CDR3 DNA reads TGTGCCAGCAGCTTAGTTACGCCGGGACAGAAGGAGCAGTTCTTC. Protein product: CASSLVTPGQKEQFF.

This sequence joins TRBV5-4 and TRBJ1-4; 8 nucleotides line up with TRBD1. Per the germline V gene, CDR1 is SGHNT and CDR2 is YYREEE (reference sequence). This CDR3 is 15 amino acids long. Trimming at V came to 3 bases and at J to 7 bases, leaving 8 bases not matched to a gene. The CDR3: CASSWGPDRVEKLFF. In DNA form, the CDR3 reads TGTGCCAGCAGCTGGGGGCCGGACAGGGTTGAAAAACTGTTTTTT.

This chain joins TRBV11-2 and TRBJ2-7, with a tentative D call TRBD2 (5 bases). The germline V gene encodes CDR1 SGHAT and CDR2 FQNNGV. The CDR3 covers 14 residues. With 0 bases removed from V and 5 bases from J, the gap between germline ends came to 11 bases. DNA for the CDR3: TGTGCCAGCAGCTTAGATGGGCCGGGGAACGAGCAGTACTTC. Its translation: CASSLDGPGNEQYF.

The chain links TRBV5-1 to TRBJ2-1; 9 positions match TRBD2. Germline CDR1 and CDR2: SGHRS and YFSETQ. V lost 0 bases and J lost 8; bases outside the gene matches: 6. CDR3 length: 15 residues. The CDR3 region is CASSLALAGGDEQFF. In DNA, the CDR3 is TGCGCCAGCAGCTTGGCACTAGCGGGTGGGGATGAGCAGTTCTTC. The variable domain in full, with the rest retrieved from reference TRBV5-1 and TRBJ2-1, is KAGVTQTPRYLIKTRGQQVTLSCSPISGHRSVSWYQQTPGQGLQFLFEYFSETQRNKGNFPGRFSGRQFSNSRSEMNVSTLELGDSALYLCASSLALAGGDEQFFGPGTRLTVL.

The chain combines TRBV9 with TRBJ1-1; D perhaps matches TRBD1 (5 bases). V was shortened by 1 base and J by 1 base, with 5 bases between the two germline ends. This CDR3 contains 13 residues. CDR1 and CDR2 from the germline V gene are SGDLS and YYNGEE. Written as DNA, the CDR3 is TGTGCCAGCAGCGTAAGGGGGAACACTGAAGCTTTCTTT. Its translation is CASSVRGNTEAFF.

V is TRBV28 and J is TRBJ1-2; 7 positions match TRBD1. The CDR3 loop spans 16 amino acids. With V trimmed by 3 bases and J by 1 base, 8 bases remained unmatched. Per the germline V gene, CDR1 is MDHEN and CDR2 is SYDVKM. This CDR3 reads CASSFAGTANNYGYTF. DNA for the CDR3: TGTGCCAGCAGTTTCGCCGGGACAGCGAATAACTATGGCTACACCTTC.

This chain connects TRBV7-9 to TRBJ2-6, with 8 nucleotides matching TRBD1. The junction had 5 bases not matched to a gene; V was cut back by 5 bases and J by 2 bases. This CDR3 has 16 amino acids. The germline V gene encodes CDR1 SEHNR and CDR2 FQNEAQ (reference sequence). The chain's CDR3 is CASSMDRDPGANVLTF. The CDR3 DNA reads TGTGCCAGCAGCATGGACAGGGACCCTGGGGCCAACGTCCTGACTTTC.

This chain links TRBV9 with TRBJ1-2; D ambiguous. Germline loops: CDR1 SGDLS, CDR2 YYNGEE. Trimming stripped 6 bases from V and 3 bases from J, with 18 bases between. This CDR3 has 15 residues. CDR3 sequence: CASNPAPRGHYGYTF. Written as DNA, the CDR3 is TGTGCCAGCAACCCCGCACCCCGGGGTCACTATGGCTACACCTTC. Using reference TRBV9 and TRBJ1-2 for the parts outside the CDR3, the full variable domain is DSGVTQTPKHLITATGQRVTLRCSPRSGDLSVYWYQQSLDQGLQFLIQYYNGEERAKGNILERFSAQQFPDLHSELNLSSLELGDSALYFCASNPAPRGHYGYTFGSGTRLTVV.

The table lists this clone with a few counts. The rearrangement uses TRBV4-1 and TRBJ1-5; D is possibly TRBD1 (6 bases). Trimming left V 3 bases short and J 3 bases short, with 15 bases between. Germline V CDR1 and CDR2: MGHRA, YSYEKL. The CDR3 has 16 residues. CDR3 nucleotide sequence: TGCGCCAGCAGCCAGACAGGACAAGGCAACAATCAGCCCCAGCATTTT. This gives the protein CASSQTGQGNNQPQHF.

J is TRBJ2-6 and V is TRBV9; TRBD1 is a possible D gene (6 bases). The V and J ends lost 4 bases and 1 base respectively, with 9 bases between them. The germline V gene has CDR1 SGDLS and CDR2 YYNGEE. The CDR3 contains 15 residues. The CDR3: CASSPGTSGANVLTF. CDR3 sequence (DNA): TGTGCCAGCAGCCCAGGGACATCTGGGGCCAACGTCCTGACTTTC.

V gene TRBV4-1 combines with J gene TRBJ2-3, with D uncertain. This CDR3 has 15 residues. V was cut by 8 bases and J by 1 base, with 16 bases left in between. The V gene's germline CDR1 is MGHRA and CDR2 YSYEKL. CDR3 sequence (DNA): TGCGCCAGCTCCCTGCAGCCTAGTGGCACAGATACGCAGTATTTT. This translates into CASSLQPSGTDTQYF.

The genes are TRBV28 and TRBJ1-2; 7 bases are a match to TRBD1. The V gene's germline CDR1 is MDHEN and CDR2 SYDVKM. The CDR3 loop spans 13 amino acids. Trimming at V came to 6 bases and at J to 6 bases, leaving 7 bases not matched to a gene. The CDR3 protein is CASSQITGDGYTF. DNA of the CDR3: TGTGCCAGCAGCCAAATAACAGGGGATGGCTACACCTTC.

This chain connects TRBV9 to TRBJ1-3; D is ambiguous. The V gene's germline CDR1 is SGDLS and CDR2 YYNGEE. Deletions cut 0 bases from V and 0 bases from J, with 7 bases between. This CDR3 is built from 15 residues. The CDR3 spells CASSVELYSGNTIYF. Here the CDR3 DNA reads TGTGCCAGCAGCGTAGAACTATACTCTGGAAACACCATATATTTT.

V and J are TRBV12-3 or TRBV12-4 and TRBJ1-1; 8 positions agree with TRBD1. Trimming cost V 6 bases and J 10 bases; bases outside gene matches: 10. The CDR3 is 13 residues long. The chain's CDR3 is CASRPRQGATAFF. In DNA form, the CDR3 reads TGTGCCAGCAGGCCTCGTCAGGGGGCTACAGCTTTCTTT.

This chain uses TRBV18 with TRBJ2-2; D is undetermined. This CDR3 has 14 residues. V dropped 2 bases and J dropped 1 base, with 5 bases sitting between them. CDR1 and CDR2 from the germline V gene are KGHSH and LQKENI. CDR3 nucleotides: TGTGCCAGCTCACCATCAGGGAACACCGGGGAGCTGTTTTTT. It is translated as CASSPSGNTGELFF.

The chain couples TRBV5-1 to TRBJ1-3; D gene unclear. Germline lookup yields CDR1 SGHRS and CDR2 YFSETQ. CDR3 length: 18 residues. The V end was cut by 4 bases, the J end by 4 bases, with 24 bases between. The CDR3 nucleotides are TGCGCCAGCAGCCCTTTCGCCGTCGCAGAGGGCACGGGAAACACCATATATTTT. As protein: CASSPFAVAEGTGNTIYF.

The rearrangement links TRBV10-2 to TRBJ1-5; TRBD1 might be the D (5 bases). The V gene lost 8 bases and the J gene lost 3 bases, with 14 bases spanning the gap. The germline V gene encodes CDR1 WSHSY and CDR2 SAAADI. CDR3 size: 14 residues. The CDR3 DNA reads TGCGCCAGCTCAGGGCGGTACGACAATCAGCCCCAGCATTTT. Translated: CASSGRYDNQPQHF.

This clone was found once. The V gene is TRBV3-1 (or the pseudogene TRBV3-2), the J gene TRBJ1-4; D is perhaps TRBD1 (5 bases). Germline V gives CDR1 LGHDT, CDR2 YNNKEL (reference sequence). The CDR3 runs to 18 residues. Trimming shortened V by 0 bases and J by 5 bases, and 19 bases separated the two germline ends. CDR3 sequence (DNA): TGTGCCAGCAGCCAAGATCGCACAGGTAGCGGGGAGAATGAAAAACTGTTTTTT. The encoded protein is CASSQDRTGSGENEKLFF.

The chain joins TRBV6-5 to TRBJ1-1; a possible D gene is TRBD1 (5 bases). Germline CDR1 MNHEY, CDR2 SVGAGI. This CDR3 is 13 amino acids long. V shed 6 bases and J shed 1 base, with 9 bases lying between them. The CDR3 nucleotides read TGTGCCAGCAGCTGGACACCGAACACTGAAGCTTTCTTT. Protein sequence: CASSWTPNTEAFF.

The rearrangement joins TRBV11-2 to TRBJ2-3; 13 bases agree with TRBD2. The CDR3 runs 17 residues. Germline values: CDR1 SGHAT, CDR2 FQNNGV. V trimming: 5 bases; J trimming: 8 bases; junction bases outside the gene matches: 13. In DNA form, the CDR3 reads TGTGCCAGCAGCCCGGAGACGACTAGCGGGAGGCAGGTTACGCAGTATTTT. Its translation is CASSPETTSGRQVTQYF. Together with reference TRBV11-2 and TRBJ2-3, the CDR3 gives the full variable domain: EAGVAQSPRYKIIEKRQSVAFWCNPISGHATLYWYQQILGQGPKLLIQFQNNGVVDDSQLPKDRFSAERLKGVDSTLKIQPAKLEDSAVYLCASSPETTSGRQVTQYFGPGTRLTVL.

The chain has TRBV28 and TRBJ1-1; no definite D call. The CDR3 consists of 15 residues. The V and J ends lost 10 bases and 2 bases respectively, with 20 bases between them. From germline, CDR1 is MDHEN and CDR2 SYDVKM. In DNA, the CDR3 is TGTGCCACCCAATGGGCAGGTCCGGTAAACACTGAAGCTTTCTTT. It encodes CATQWAGPVNTEAFF.

This clone was seen once. The chain couples TRBV5-6 to TRBJ1-6; tentatively, D is TRBD1 (6 bases). Germline V gene data show CDR1 as SGHDT and CDR2 as YYEEEE. The CDR3 totals 13 residues. The CDR3 reads CALQGSNNSPLHF. The CDR3 bases are TGTGCACTACAGGGCTCAAATAATTCACCCCTCCACTTT.

This clone came up a few times. The V and J genes are TRBV28 and TRBJ2-7; weak D call: TRBD2 (6 bases). The germline CDR1 and CDR2 sequences are MDHEN and SYDVKM. Trimming left V 7 bases short and J 0 bases short, with 10 bases between. This CDR3 region has 13 residues. CDR3 nucleotide sequence: TGTGCCAGCACCCTGCGGGGCTCCTACGAGCAGTACGTC. Amino acid sequence: CASTLRGSYEQYV.

The chain joins TRBV12-5 to TRBJ1-2; possibly TRBD1 for D (5 bases). Trimming stripped 6 bases from V and 4 bases from J, with 15 bases between. From germline, CDR1 is LGHNT and CDR2 FRNRAP. The CDR3 has 14 amino acids. The CDR3 nucleotides are TGTGCTAGTGGCCCTCCGACAGCTTTCTATGGCTACACCTTC. Translating gives CASGPPTAFYGYTF.